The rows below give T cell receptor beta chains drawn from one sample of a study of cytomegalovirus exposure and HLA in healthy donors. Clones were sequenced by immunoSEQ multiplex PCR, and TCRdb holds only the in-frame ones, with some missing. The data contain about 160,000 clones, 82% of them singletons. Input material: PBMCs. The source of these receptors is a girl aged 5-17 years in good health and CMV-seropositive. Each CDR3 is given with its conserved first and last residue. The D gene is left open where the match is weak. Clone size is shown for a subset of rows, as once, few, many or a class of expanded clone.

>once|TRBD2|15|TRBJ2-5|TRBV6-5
TGTGCCAGCAGTTTCCTGACTAGCGGCCGGAAGACCCAGTACTTC
CASSFLTSGRKTQYF
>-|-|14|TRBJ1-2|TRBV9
TGTGCCAGCAGCACAGACGACGATGGCTATGGCTACACCTTC
CASSTDDDGYGYTF
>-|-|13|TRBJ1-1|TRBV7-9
TGTGCCAGCAGCCCGGGGGGAAACACTGAAGCTTTCTTT
CASSPGGNTEAFF
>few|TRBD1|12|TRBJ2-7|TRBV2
TGTGCCAGCAGGGACAGGGGCTACGAGCAGTACTTC
CASRDRGYEQYF
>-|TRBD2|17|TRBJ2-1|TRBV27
TGTGCCAGCAGTTCGCCCAGACTAGCGGGAGGGCCATCCGAGCAGTTCTTC
CASSSPRLAGGPSEQFF
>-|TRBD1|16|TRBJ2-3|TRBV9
TGTGCCAGCAGCGGGACAGGGGGTCTTATTACAGATACGCAGTATTTT
CASSGTGGLITDTQYF
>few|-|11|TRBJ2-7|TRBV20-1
TGCAGTGCCTCTGATGGGCGCGAGCAGTACTTC
CSASDGREQYF
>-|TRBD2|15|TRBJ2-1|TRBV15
TGTGCCACCAGCGCTAGCGGGAGGGGGTTTGGTGAGCAGTTCTTC
CATSASGRGFGEQFF
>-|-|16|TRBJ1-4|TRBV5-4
TGTGCCAGCAGCTCCCACCGGGGGGGCTTGGGGGAAAAACTGTTTTTT
CASSSHRGGLGEKLFF
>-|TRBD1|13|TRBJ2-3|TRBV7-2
TGTGCCAGCAGCTATACAGGGGTAGATACGCAGTATTTT
CASSYTGVDTQYF
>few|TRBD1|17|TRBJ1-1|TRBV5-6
TGTGCCAGCAGCTTGGTACAGGGGGCCCTTCGGAACACTGAAGCTTTCTTT
CASSLVQGALRNTEAFF
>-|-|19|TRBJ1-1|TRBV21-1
TGTGCCAGCAGCAAAGCGCTTTCCCCAAGAGGGAGGGAGGGCACTGAAGCTTTCTTT
CASSKALSPRGREGTEAFF
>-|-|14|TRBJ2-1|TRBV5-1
TGCGCCAGCAGCTTGGGGCGGATATACAATGAGCAGTTCTTC
CASSLGRIYNEQFF
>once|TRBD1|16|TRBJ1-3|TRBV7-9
TGTGCCAGCAGCTTAGAGGGGACAGGTCAGAGGCACACCATATATTTT
CASSLEGTGQRHTIYF
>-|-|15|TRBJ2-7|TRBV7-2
TGTGCCAGCAGCTTAGACCGGCAGGGGATCTACGAGCAGTACTTC
CASSLDRQGIYEQYF
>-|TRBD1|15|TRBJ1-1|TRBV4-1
TGCGCCAGCAGCCAAGTTACAGGGGGGAGGACTGAAGCTTTCTTT
CASSQVTGGRTEAFF
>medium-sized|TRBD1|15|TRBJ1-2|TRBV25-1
TGTGCCAGCAGTGAACGGGACAGGGGTCCGTATGGCTACACCTTC
CASSERDRGPYGYTF
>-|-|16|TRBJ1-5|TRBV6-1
TGTGCCAGCAGTGACGCGATCCGGGGGGGTAATCAGCCCCAGCATTTT
CASSDAIRGGNQPQHF
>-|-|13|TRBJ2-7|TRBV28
TGTGCCAGCTCTTCAGGGAATACCTACGAGCAGTACTTC
CASSSGNTYEQYF
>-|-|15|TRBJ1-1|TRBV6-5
TGTGCCAGCAGTCCCCTAACGGGGAGCAACACTGAAGCTTTCTTT
CASSPLTGSNTEAFF
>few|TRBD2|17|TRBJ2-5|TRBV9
TGTGCCAGCAGCGTAGGAGGGCTAGCGGGGGGTCAAGAGACCCAGTACTTC
CASSVGGLAGGQETQYF
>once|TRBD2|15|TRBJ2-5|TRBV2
TGTGCCAGCAATCGACTAGCGGGAGGGGAGGGGACCCAGTACTTC
CASNRLAGGEGTQYF
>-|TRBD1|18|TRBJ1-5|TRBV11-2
TGTGCCAGCAGCTTAGGGGGACAGGGCCAACATAGCAATCAGCCCCAGCATTTT
CASSLGGQGQHSNQPQHF
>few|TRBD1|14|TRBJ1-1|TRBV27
TGTGCCAGCAGGGCAGGGGGTATTTCGTCGGAAGCTTTCTTT
CASRAGGISSEAFF
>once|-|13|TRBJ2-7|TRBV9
TGTGCCAGCAGCGTGTCCCCAGGGTACGAGCAGTACTTC
CASSVSPGYEQYF
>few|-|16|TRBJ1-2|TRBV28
TGTGCCAGCAGTCCCTCCCCACGGAGGGAAAAGGGTGGCTACACCTTC
CASSPSPRREKGGYTF
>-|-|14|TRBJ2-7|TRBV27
TGTGCCAGTTCATCCCAGGGTTTCCGCGGCGAGCAGTACTTC
CASSSQGFRGEQYF
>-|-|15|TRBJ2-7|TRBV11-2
TGTGCCAGCAGTGGAGGCAGGAACCATCCCTACGAGCAGTACTTC
CASSGGRNHPYEQYF
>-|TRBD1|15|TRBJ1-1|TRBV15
TGTGCCACCAGCAGCAAACAGGGGGCCAACACTGAAGCTTTCTTT
CATSSKQGANTEAFF
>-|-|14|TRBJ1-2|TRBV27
TGTGCCAGCAGTTTAAAAGGAGGGAACTATGGCTACACCTTC
CASSLKGGNYGYTF
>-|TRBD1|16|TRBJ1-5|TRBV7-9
TGTTCCAGCAGCCGCGGACAGGTTAATAGCAATCAGCCTCAGCATTTT
CSSSRGQVNSNQPQHF
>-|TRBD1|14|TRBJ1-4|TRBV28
TGTGCCAGCAGTCCAGGGGGCTCGTATGAAAAACTGTTTTTT
CASSPGGSYEKLFF
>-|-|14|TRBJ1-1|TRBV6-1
TGTGCCAGCAGTCGCTGGCGGGGGAACACTGAAGCTTTCTTT
CASSRWRGNTEAFF
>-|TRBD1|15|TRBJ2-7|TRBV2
TGTGCCAGCAGTCGGGACAGAACTTCCACCTACGAGCAGTACTTC
CASSRDRTSTYEQYF
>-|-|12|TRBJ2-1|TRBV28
TGTGCCAGCAGCAAAGACAGATATGAGCAGTTCTTC
CASSKDRYEQFF
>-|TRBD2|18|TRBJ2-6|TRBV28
TGTGCCAGCAGTCCGGGACTAGCGGGGCTGATTAGGGCCAACGTCCTGACTTTC
CASSPGLAGLIRANVLTF
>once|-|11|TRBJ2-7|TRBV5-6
TGTGCCAGCAGCTATGAGTACGAGCAGTACTTC
CASSYEYEQYF
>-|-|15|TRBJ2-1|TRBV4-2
TGTGCCAGCAGCCAAGAGGCGGGGGCCCACAATGAGCAGTTCTTC
CASSQEAGAHNEQFF
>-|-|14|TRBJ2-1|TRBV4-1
TGCGCCAGCAGCCAAGCGACTAGGGATAATGAGCAGTTCTTC
CASSQATRDNEQFF
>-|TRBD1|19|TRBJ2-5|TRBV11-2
TGTGCCAGCAGCGCCCACCTGCAGGGGGCAGATTATCCTCAAGAGACCCAGTACTTC
CASSAHLQGADYPQETQYF
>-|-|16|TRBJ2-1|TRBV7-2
TGTGCCAGCAGCTCCAGTCTGCCCATATTTTACAATGAGCAGTTCTTC
CASSSSLPIFYNEQFF
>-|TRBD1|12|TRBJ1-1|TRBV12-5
TGTGCTAGTGGTCAACAGGGGTTAGCGGCTTTCTTT
CASGQQGLAAFF
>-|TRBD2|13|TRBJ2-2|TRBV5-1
TGCGCCAGCAGACTAGCGGGTAACGGGGAGCTGTTTTTT
CASRLAGNGELFF
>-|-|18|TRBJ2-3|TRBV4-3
TGCGCCAGCAGCCTCGGACAGGGAGGGGACCTTCTCACAGATACGCAGTATTTT
CASSLGQGGDLLTDTQYF
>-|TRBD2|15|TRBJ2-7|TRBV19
TGTGCCAGTAGGATAACTAGCGCTTTGTCCTACGAGCAGTACTTC
CASRITSALSYEQYF
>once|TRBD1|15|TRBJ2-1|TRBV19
TGTGCCAGTAGCCGCCGGGGACAGCCTCTCAATGAGCAGTTCTTC
CASSRRGQPLNEQFF
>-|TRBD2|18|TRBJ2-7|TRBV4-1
TGCGCCAGCAGCCAAGGAAGAGGGACGGGAGGGGCCCCCTACGAGCAGTACTTC
CASSQGRGTGGAPYEQYF